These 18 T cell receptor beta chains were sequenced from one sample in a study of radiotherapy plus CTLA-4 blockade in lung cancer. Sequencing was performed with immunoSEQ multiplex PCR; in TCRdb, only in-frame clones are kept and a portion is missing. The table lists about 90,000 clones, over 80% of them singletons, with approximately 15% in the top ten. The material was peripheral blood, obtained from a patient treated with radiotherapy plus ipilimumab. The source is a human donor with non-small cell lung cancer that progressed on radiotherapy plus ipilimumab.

CDR3 protein: CASSLYSGRQETQYF. Here the CDR3 DNA reads TGCGCCAGCAGCTTATATAGCGGGAGACAAGAGACCCAGTACTTC. V usage is TRBV5-1 and J usage is TRBJ2-5, with TRBD2 identical over 9 bases. Germline V gene sequence: CDR1 SGHRS, CDR2 YFSETQ. The V segment lost 2 bases and the J segment 2 bases; nucleotides outside the gene matches: 4. The length of the CDR3 is 15 residues.

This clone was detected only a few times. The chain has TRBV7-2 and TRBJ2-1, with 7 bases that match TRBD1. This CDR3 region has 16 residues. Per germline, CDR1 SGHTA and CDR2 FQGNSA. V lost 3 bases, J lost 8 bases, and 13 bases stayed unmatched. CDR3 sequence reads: CASSFRGRGTEDEQFF. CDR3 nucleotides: TGTGCCAGCAGCTTTAGGGGCAGGGGGACGGAGGATGAGCAGTTCTTC.

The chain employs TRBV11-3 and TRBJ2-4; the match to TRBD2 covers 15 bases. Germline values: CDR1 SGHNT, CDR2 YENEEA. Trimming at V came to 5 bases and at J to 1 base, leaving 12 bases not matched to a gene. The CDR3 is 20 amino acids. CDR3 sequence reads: CASSPVGLAGGRGAKNIQYF. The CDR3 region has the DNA TGTGCCAGCAGCCCCGTCGGACTAGCGGGAGGGAGGGGGGCCAAAAACATTCAGTACTTC.

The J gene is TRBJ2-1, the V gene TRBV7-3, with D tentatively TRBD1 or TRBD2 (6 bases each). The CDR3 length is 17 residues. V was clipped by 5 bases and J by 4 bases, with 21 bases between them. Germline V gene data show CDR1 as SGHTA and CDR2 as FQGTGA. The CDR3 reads CASSPGSRRGAYNEQFF. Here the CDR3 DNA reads TGTGCCAGCAGCCCTGGGAGTAGGAGGGGGGCTTACAATGAGCAGTTCTTC.

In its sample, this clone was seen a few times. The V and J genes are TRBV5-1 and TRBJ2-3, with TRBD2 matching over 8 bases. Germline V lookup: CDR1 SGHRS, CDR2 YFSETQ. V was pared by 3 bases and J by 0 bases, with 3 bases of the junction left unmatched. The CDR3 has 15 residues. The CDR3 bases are TGCGCCAGCAGCTATAGCGGGACTAGCACAGATACGCAGTATTTT. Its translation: CASSYSGTSTDTQYF.

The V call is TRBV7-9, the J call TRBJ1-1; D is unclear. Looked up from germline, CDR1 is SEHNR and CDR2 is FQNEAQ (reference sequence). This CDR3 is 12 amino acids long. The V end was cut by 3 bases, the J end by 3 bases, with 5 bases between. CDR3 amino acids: CASSFRYTEAFF. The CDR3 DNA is TGTGCCAGCAGCTTCCGGTACACTGAAGCTTTCTTT.

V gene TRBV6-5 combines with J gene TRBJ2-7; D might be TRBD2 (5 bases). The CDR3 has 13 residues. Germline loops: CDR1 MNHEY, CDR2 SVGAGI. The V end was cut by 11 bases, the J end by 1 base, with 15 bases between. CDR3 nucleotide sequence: TGTGCCGCCGGTGCGGGCCAATCCTACGAGCAGTACTTC. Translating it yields CAAGAGQSYEQYF.

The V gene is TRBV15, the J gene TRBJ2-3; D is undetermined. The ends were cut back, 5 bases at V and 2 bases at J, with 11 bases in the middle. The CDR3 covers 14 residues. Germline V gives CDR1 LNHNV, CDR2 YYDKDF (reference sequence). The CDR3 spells CATSETVNTDTQYF. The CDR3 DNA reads TGTGCCACCAGCGAGACGGTAAACACAGATACGCAGTATTTT. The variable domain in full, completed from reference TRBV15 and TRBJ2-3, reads DAMVIQNPRYQVTQFGKPVTLSCSQTLNHNVMYWYQQKSSQAPKLLFHYYDKDFNNEADTPDNFQSRRPNTSFCFLDIRSPGLGDTAMYLCATSETVNTDTQYFGPGTRLTVL.

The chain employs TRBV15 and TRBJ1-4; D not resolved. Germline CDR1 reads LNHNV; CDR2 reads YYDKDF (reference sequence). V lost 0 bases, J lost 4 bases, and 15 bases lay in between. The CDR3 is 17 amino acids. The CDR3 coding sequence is TGTGCCACCAGCAGAGATTACCTGTCGGCAGTTAATGAAAAACTGTTTTTT. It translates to CATSRDYLSAVNEKLFF.

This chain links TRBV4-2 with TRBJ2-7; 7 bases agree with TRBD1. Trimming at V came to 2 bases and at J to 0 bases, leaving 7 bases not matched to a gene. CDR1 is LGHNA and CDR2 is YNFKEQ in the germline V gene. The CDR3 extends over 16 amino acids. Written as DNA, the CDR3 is TGTGCCAGCAGCCAATCACAGGGGTCGAGCTCCTACGAGCAGTACTTC. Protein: CASSQSQGSSSYEQYF.

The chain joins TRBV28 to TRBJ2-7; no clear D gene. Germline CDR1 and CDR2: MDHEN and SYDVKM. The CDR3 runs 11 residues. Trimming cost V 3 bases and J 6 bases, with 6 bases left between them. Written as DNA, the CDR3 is TGTGCCAGCAGTTTCAACCTCGAGCAGTACTTC. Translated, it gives CASSFNLEQYF.

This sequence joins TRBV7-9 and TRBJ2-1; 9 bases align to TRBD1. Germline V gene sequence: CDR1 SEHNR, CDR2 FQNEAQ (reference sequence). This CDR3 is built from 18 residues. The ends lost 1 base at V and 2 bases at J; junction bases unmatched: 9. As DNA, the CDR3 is TGTGCCAGCAGCTTAGAGCTTACGGGACAGGGTACCTACAATGAGCAGTTCTTC. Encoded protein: CASSLELTGQGTYNEQFF.

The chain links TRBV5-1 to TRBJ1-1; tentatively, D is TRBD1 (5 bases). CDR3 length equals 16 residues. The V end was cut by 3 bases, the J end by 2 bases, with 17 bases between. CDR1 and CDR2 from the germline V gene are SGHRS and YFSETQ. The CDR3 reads CASSYRDPGVNTEAFF. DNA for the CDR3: TGCGCCAGCAGCTACCGGGACCCGGGGGTTAACACTGAAGCTTTCTTT. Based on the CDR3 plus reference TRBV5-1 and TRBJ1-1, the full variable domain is KAGVTQTPRYLIKTRGQQVTLSCSPISGHRSVSWYQQTPGQGLQFLFEYFSETQRNKGNFPGRFSGRQFSNSRSEMNVSTLELGDSALYLCASSYRDPGVNTEAFFGQGTRLTVV.

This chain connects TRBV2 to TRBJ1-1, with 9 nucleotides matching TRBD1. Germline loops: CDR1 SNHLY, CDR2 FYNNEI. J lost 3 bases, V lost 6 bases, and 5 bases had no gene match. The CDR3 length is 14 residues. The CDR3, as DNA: TGTGCCAGCAGGACAGGGGGTCCCTACACTGAAGCTTTCTTT. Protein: CASRTGGPYTEAFF.

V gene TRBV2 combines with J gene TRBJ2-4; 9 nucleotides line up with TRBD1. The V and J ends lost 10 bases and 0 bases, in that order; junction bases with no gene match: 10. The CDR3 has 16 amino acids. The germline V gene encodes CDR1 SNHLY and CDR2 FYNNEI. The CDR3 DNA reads TGTGCCACTCAGGGACAGGGCCTACTAGCCAAAAACATTCAGTACTTC. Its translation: CATQGQGLLAKNIQYF.

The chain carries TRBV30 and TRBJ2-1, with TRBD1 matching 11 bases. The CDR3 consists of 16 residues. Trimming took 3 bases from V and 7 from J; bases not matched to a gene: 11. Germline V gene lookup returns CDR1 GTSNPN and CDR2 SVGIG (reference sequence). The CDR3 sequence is CAWRDGQGALRNEQFF. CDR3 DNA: TGTGCCTGGAGGGACGGACAGGGGGCTTTGCGAAATGAGCAGTTCTTC.

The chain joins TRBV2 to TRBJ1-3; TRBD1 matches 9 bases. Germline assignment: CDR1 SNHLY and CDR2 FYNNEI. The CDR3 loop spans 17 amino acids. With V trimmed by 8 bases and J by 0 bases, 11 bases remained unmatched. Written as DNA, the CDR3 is TGTGCCAGCGCACAGGGGGCAGGGCCTGGCTCTGGAAACACCATATATTTT. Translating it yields CASAQGAGPGSGNTIYF. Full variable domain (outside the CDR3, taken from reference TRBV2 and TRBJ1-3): EPEVTQTPSHQVTQMGQEVILRCVPISNHLYFYWYRQILGQKVEFLVSFYNNEISEKSEIFDDQFSVERPDGSNFTLKIRSTKLEDSAMYFCASAQGAGPGSGNTIYFGEGSWLTVV.

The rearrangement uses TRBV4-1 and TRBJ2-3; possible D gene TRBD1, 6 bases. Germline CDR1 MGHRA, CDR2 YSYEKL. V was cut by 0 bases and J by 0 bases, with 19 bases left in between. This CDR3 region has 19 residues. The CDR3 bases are TGCGCCAGCAGCCAAGAGGTCCCAGACAGGAGTCATAGCACAGATACGCAGTATTTT. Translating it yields CASSQEVPDRSHSTDTQYF.